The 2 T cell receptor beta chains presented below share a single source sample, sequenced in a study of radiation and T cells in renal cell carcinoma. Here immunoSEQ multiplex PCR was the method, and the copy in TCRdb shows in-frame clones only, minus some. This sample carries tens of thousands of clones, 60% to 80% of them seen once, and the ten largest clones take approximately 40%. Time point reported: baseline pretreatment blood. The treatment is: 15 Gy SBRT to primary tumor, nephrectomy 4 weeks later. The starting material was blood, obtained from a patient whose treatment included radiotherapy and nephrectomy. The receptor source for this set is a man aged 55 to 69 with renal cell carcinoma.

The CDR3 reads CASSNDRNYGYTF. In nucleotides, the CDR3 is TGTGCCAGTAGTAACGACAGGAACTATGGCTACACCTTC. The chain carries TRBV19 and TRBJ1-2, with a possible D match to TRBD1 (6 bases). Germline V gene data show CDR1 as LNHDA and CDR2 as SQIVND (reference sequence). The CDR3 runs to 13 residues. Trimming took off 4 bases at V and 2 bases at J, with 8 bases between the two ends.

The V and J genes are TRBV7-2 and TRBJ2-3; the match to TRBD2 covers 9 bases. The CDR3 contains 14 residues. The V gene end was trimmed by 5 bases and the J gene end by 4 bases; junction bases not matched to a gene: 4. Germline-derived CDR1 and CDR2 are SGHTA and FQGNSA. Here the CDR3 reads CASSPRLAADTQYF. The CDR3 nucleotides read TGTGCCAGCAGCCCGCGACTAGCGGCAGATACGCAGTATTTT.